This T cell receptor beta chain was retrieved from a study of T cell changes during pregnancy in multiple sclerosis. Data came from immunoSEQ multiplex PCR; TCRdb stores just in-frame clones and leaves some out. This sample has about 24,000 clones, with about nine tenths found just once. V dropped 1 base and J dropped 1; count of bases not matched to a gene: 8. The CDR3 is 18 residues long. The germline V gene has CDR1 SEHNR and CDR2 FQNEAQ (reference sequence). This TCR was sampled from a female donor in good health, enrolled as a control in a pregnancy study. The chain employs TRBV7-9 and TRBJ1-2, with 11 positions matching TRBD1. The sample in question was CD8+ T cells from peripheral blood mononuclear cells, obtained in the first trimester of pregnancy. The CDR3 here is CASSLGASDRGLNYGYTF. CDR3 sequence (DNA): TGTGCCAGCAGCTTAGGAGCTTCGGACAGGGGGCTTAACTATGGCTACACCTTC.